In this sample, the clone carrying this TCR beta chain turned up many times. Its target is unknown. One entry per CDR3 protein results from TCRdb running MiXCR on the 5' RACE reads. Among 200,000 to 250,000 distinct CDR3 sequences listed, around 11% were seen once. The germline CDR1 and CDR2 sequences are SGHRS and YFSETQ. The CDR3 has 15 amino acids. Deletions cut 4 bases from V and 0 bases from J, with 12 bases between. The data belong to a study of CD8 T cells in ankylosing spondylitis. Study-wide results and limits: Some motif variants were previously reported in reactive arthritis synovial fluid and blood. A motif in TCR beta, a set of under ten highly homologous variants, appeared characteristic of ankylosing spondylitis blood. Disease-linked clones proved CD8+ and comparatively uncommon in peripheral blood. Disease-linked clones reportedly concentrated significantly in matched ankylosing spondylitis synovial fluid.

Specimen: blood, either unsorted or a sorted T cell fraction (not recorded which). This sequence originates from a male donor with ankylosing spondylitis or in good health (not recorded which). This sequence joins TRBV5-1 and TRBJ2-3; D not certain. The CDR3, as DNA: TGCGCCAGCAGCATTTCACTTCCTAGCACAGATACGCAGTATTTT. Translated, it gives CASSISLPSTDTQYF.